Below, 7 T cell receptor beta chains from the same sample are listed, as sequenced in a study of T-cell reconstitution after alpha-beta-depleted transplantation in children. During its preparation, the TCRbeta library received unique molecular identifiers. TCRdb passed the PCR reads through MiXCR, listing each CDR3 protein once. The table has hundreds of thousands of distinct CDR3 sequences, 10% to 15% seen once; the top ten hold about 2.2%. The specimen comprised PBMCs, mostly from graft donor cells, sampled 360 days after TCRalphabeta/CD19-depleted stem cell transplant. The receptors here all came from a male patient between 5 and 17 years old who had a stem cell transplant for acute myeloid leukemia, so the T cells may come from the graft donor.

V and J are TRBV11-2 and TRBJ2-2; TRBD2 aligns across 9 bases. CDR1 is SGHAT and CDR2 is FQNNGV in the germline V gene. Losses at the gene ends were 3 bases for V and 6 bases for J; bases not matched to a gene: 5. The CDR3 contains 15 residues. The CDR3 nucleotides are TGTGCCAGCAGCTTGCTAGCGGGGCGGGCCGGGGAGCTGTTTTTT. It is translated as CASSLLAGRAGELFF. Filled out from reference TRBV11-2 and TRBJ2-2, the complete variable domain reads EAGVAQSPRYKIIEKRQSVAFWCNPISGHATLYWYQQILGQGPKLLIQFQNNGVVDDSQLPKDRFSAERLKGVDSTLKIQPAKLEDSAVYLCASSLLAGRAGELFFGEGSRLTVL.

A few counts support this clonotype. The chain employs TRBV12-3 or TRBV12-4 and TRBJ1-4, with unresolved D. This CDR3 region has 16 residues. V was shortened by 8 bases and J by 0 bases, with 16 bases between the two germline ends. The CDR3 loop is CASAEGRTATNEKLFF. CDR3 DNA: TGTGCCAGCGCCGAGGGCAGGACCGCAACTAATGAAAAACTGTTTTTT.

This clonotype was seen more than once but under ten times. The V gene is TRBV5-1, the J gene TRBJ2-1; D possibly matches TRBD1 or TRBD2 (5 bases each). Germline CDR1 and CDR2: SGHRS and YFSETQ. V lost 0 bases to trimming and J lost 5 bases, with 12 bases between them. CDR3 size: 15 residues. The CDR3 nucleotides are TGCGCCAGCAGCTTGGCCGGGATCAGGGACAATGAGCAGTTCTTC. Its translation is CASSLAGIRDNEQFF.

This clonotype was counted between two and nine times. The V call is TRBV7-2, the J call TRBJ1-4; TRBD1 is a possible D gene (5 bases). Looked up from germline, CDR1 is SGHTA and CDR2 is FQGNSA. Trimming cost V 5 bases and J 3 bases, with 13 bases left between them. This CDR3 is built from 15 residues. CDR3 bases: TGTGCCAGCAGCCGGGACCCAGTGGCTAATGAAAAACTGTTTTTT. Translated: CASSRDPVANEKLFF. The full variable domain, with the rest looked up from reference TRBV7-2 and TRBJ1-4, is GAGVSQSPSNKVTEKGKDVELRCDPISGHTALYWYRQSLGQGLEFLIYFQGNSAPDKSGLPSDRFSAERTGGSVSTLTIQRTQQEDSAVYLCASSRDPVANEKLFFGSGTQLSVL.

Many counts were recorded for this clonotype. The chain employs TRBV6-2 or TRBV6-3 and TRBJ2-3; the match to TRBD2 covers 11 bases. After removal of 5 bases from V and 2 bases from J, the junction contained 3 bases not matched to a gene. This CDR3 contains 15 residues. Germline V gene sequence: CDR1 MNHEY, CDR2 SVGEGT. The CDR3, as DNA: TGTGCCAGCAGTCGACTAGCGGGACCCACAGATACGCAGTATTTT. Translating gives CASSRLAGPTDTQYF.

This clonotype was seen repeatedly, ten times or more. This rearrangement joins TRBV29-1 to TRBJ2-5, with D unclear. The CDR3 consists of 10 residues. V lost 3 bases, J lost 12 bases, and 11 bases lay in between. From germline, CDR1 is SQVTM and CDR2 ANQGSEA. CDR3: CSVEDGKKYF. The CDR3, as DNA: TGCAGCGTTGAGGACGGAAAAAAGTACTTC. Supplemented by reference TRBV29-1 and TRBJ2-5, the full variable domain reads SAVISQKPSRDICQRGTSLTIQCQVDSQVTMMFWYRQQPGQSLTLIATANQGSEATYESGFVIDKFPISRPNLTFSTLTVSNMSPEDSSIYLCSVEDGKKYFGPGTRLLVL.

The chain is built from TRBV4-2 and TRBJ2-1; 7 bases are shared with TRBD1. The CDR3 runs to 18 residues. From germline, CDR1 is LGHNA and CDR2 YNFKEQ. J lost 1 base, V lost 2 bases, and 11 bases had no gene match. In DNA form, the CDR3 reads TGTGCCAGCAGCCAACACCTTCCAGGGACAGTATCCTACAATGAGCAGTTCTTC. This codes for CASSQHLPGTVSYNEQFF.